Each of the 19 T cell receptor beta chains below was sequenced from the same sample in a study of cytomegalovirus exposure and HLA in healthy donors. This PCR relied on a set of 60 Vbeta primers and 13 Jbeta primers. The protocol was immunoSEQ multiplex PCR, while the TCRdb copy is restricted to in-frame clones and leaves out a portion. The table lists about 100,000 clones, about three quarters of them singletons. Sequencing was done on a sample of PBMCs. All receptors come from a man aged 40-55 years in good health and CMV-seropositive.

The chain uses TRBV4-2 and TRBJ1-3; D is ambiguous. Looked up from germline, CDR1 is LGHNA and CDR2 is YNFKEQ. CDR3 length equals 14 residues. Trimming stripped 3 bases from V and 1 base from J, with 7 bases between. CDR3 residues: CASSQRVSGNTIYF. Written as DNA, the CDR3 is TGTGCCAGCAGCCAGAGGGTTTCTGGAAACACCATATATTTT.

This clone has just one count. The chain joins TRBV2 to TRBJ2-1; 10 bases match TRBD2. Germline values: CDR1 SNHLY, CDR2 FYNNEI. The CDR3 loop spans 15 amino acids. Losses at the gene ends were 9 bases for V and 2 bases for J; bases not matched to a gene: 7. CDR3 amino acids: CASTQSGRAYNEQFF. In DNA, the CDR3 is TGTGCCAGTACACAAAGCGGGAGGGCCTACAATGAGCAGTTCTTC.

The chain couples TRBV4-2 to TRBJ2-5; tentatively, D is TRBD2 (5 bases). This CDR3 has 14 amino acids. Germline V lookup: CDR1 LGHNA, CDR2 YNFKEQ. V was pared by 0 bases and J by 5 bases, with 10 bases between. CDR3 DNA sequence: TGTGCCAGCAGCCAAGATGTACTAGAGGAGACCCAGTACTTC. Its protein is CASSQDVLEETQYF.

J is TRBJ2-3 and V is TRBV10-3; 7 bases are a match to TRBD1. This CDR3 contains 15 residues. V dropped 11 bases and J dropped 7; count of bases not matched to a gene: 18. Germline assignment: CDR1 ENHRY and CDR2 SYGVKD. CDR3 in DNA: TGTGCCGCAAGTTTACGGGACAGTCCCCCGAATACGCAGTATTTT. Translating gives CAASLRDSPPNTQYF.

There are a few counts of this clone. J is TRBJ1-1 and V is TRBV6-1, with TRBD1 matching over 9 bases. The CDR3 runs to 14 residues. After removal of 6 bases from V and 3 bases from J, the junction contained 5 bases not matched to a gene. Germline-derived CDR1 and CDR2 are MNHNS and SASEGT. The CDR3 nucleotides read TGTGCCAGCAGCGGGACAGGGTTGGACACTGAAGCTTTCTTT. Its protein is CASSGTGLDTEAFF.

This chain links TRBV9 with TRBJ2-2, with 8 nucleotides matching TRBD2. CDR1 is SGDLS and CDR2 is YYNGEE in the germline V gene. This CDR3 spans 17 amino acids. V shed 1 base, J shed 4 bases, and the junction held 9 bases outside the gene matches. CDR3 in amino acids: CASSVTSGQGLTGELFF. CDR3 sequence (DNA): TGTGCCAGCAGCGTAACTAGCGGCCAGGGGCTCACCGGGGAGCTGTTTTTT.

The chain employs TRBV21-1 and TRBJ2-7; the table's TRBD2 call for D was not verified on the DNA. TRBV21-1 is a listed pseudogene. This CDR3 region has 15 residues. The CDR3 loop is CASRAPSGRIYEQYF. Written as DNA, the CDR3 is TGTGCCAGCAGGGCCCCTAGCGGGAGGATCTACGAGCAGTACTTC.

The chain combines TRBV2 with TRBJ1-5, with D possibly TRBD1 on 5 matching bases. V dropped 2 bases and J dropped 6 bases, with 20 bases sitting between them. Germline CDR1 reads SNHLY; CDR2 reads FYNNEI. This CDR3 has 17 residues. The CDR3 protein is CASSETTGFLAVQPQHF. The CDR3 coding sequence is TGTGCCAGCAGTGAAACTACAGGTTTCTTAGCTGTTCAGCCCCAGCATTTT.

CDR3 protein: CAISESVFGDRVEQYF. CDR3 DNA: TGTGCCATCAGTGAGTCTGTCTTCGGGGACAGGGTCGAGCAGTACTTC. V is TRBV10-3 and J is TRBJ2-7; 9 bases line up with TRBD1. The germline gives CDR1 ENHRY, CDR2 SYGVKD. CDR3 length: 16 amino acids. Trimming took 0 bases from V and 6 from J; bases not matched to a gene: 9.

The chain couples TRBV29-1 to TRBJ2-7; D may be TRBD2 (5 bases). CDR3 length: 12 amino acids. V was clipped by 1 base and J by 5 bases, with 9 bases between them. Per the germline V gene, CDR1 is SQVTM and CDR2 is ANQGSEA. The CDR3: CSVEAAGDEQYF. Written as DNA, the CDR3 is TGCAGCGTTGAAGCTGCCGGGGACGAGCAGTACTTC.

The rearrangement uses TRBV21-1 and TRBJ2-1; TRBD1 is the table's D call, not checked against the DNA. TRBV21-1 is shown as a pseudogene. The CDR3 has 12 amino acids. CDR3 protein: CAKGDRYNEQFF. Here the CDR3 DNA reads TGTGCCAAGGGGGACAGGTACAATGAGCAGTTCTTC.

The V gene is TRBV2, the J gene TRBJ1-5; a possible D gene is TRBD1 (6 bases). This CDR3 is built from 15 residues. CDR1 and CDR2 from the germline V gene are SNHLY and FYNNEI. Trimming pared 6 bases from V and 0 bases from J, leaving 12 bases between. CDR3 sequence: CASRRRTDSNQPQHF. As DNA, the CDR3 is TGTGCCAGCAGGAGAAGGACAGATAGCAATCAGCCCCAGCATTTT.

The gene calls are TRBV5-1 and TRBJ2-2; 12 positions agree with TRBD1. V gave up 0 bases and J gave up 2 bases; unmatched junction bases: 5. The CDR3 is 18 residues long. The germline V gene has CDR1 SGHRS and CDR2 YFSETQ. The CDR3 loop reads CASSLGGTGGFNTGELFF. The CDR3 DNA follows: TGCGCCAGCAGCTTGGGGGGGACAGGGGGCTTCAACACCGGGGAGCTGTTTTTT. Full variable domain (remainder filled in from reference TRBV5-1 and TRBJ2-2): KAGVTQTPRYLIKTRGQQVTLSCSPISGHRSVSWYQQTPGQGLQFLFEYFSETQRNKGNFPGRFSGRQFSNSRSEMNVSTLELGDSALYLCASSLGGTGGFNTGELFFGEGSRLTVL.

This clone has a single count. This chain uses TRBV19 with TRBJ1-1; D might be TRBD1 (6 bases). The CDR3 length is 12 residues. The ends were cut back, 8 bases at V and 8 bases at J, with 15 bases in the middle. Germline CDR1 reads LNHDA; CDR2 reads SQIVND (reference sequence). CDR3 amino acids: CASDTGRGEAFF. The CDR3, as DNA: TGTGCCAGTGATACAGGGAGGGGAGAAGCTTTCTTT.

The chain links TRBV13 to TRBJ2-3; D not resolved. This CDR3 spans 14 amino acids. Trimming stripped 0 bases from V and 2 bases from J, with 6 bases between. Germline-derived CDR1 and CDR2 are PRHDT and FYEKMQ (reference sequence). CDR3 residues: CASSLGIDTDTQYF. The CDR3 DNA reads as TGTGCCAGCAGCTTAGGAATAGACACAGATACGCAGTATTTT.

V and J are TRBV19 and TRBJ1-2; 9 positions agree with TRBD1. V lost 5 bases, J lost 12 bases, and 13 bases stayed unmatched. The CDR3 spans 14 residues. CDR1 LNHDA and CDR2 SQIVND come from the germline V gene (reference sequence). The CDR3 bases are TGTGCCAGTAGTGATACCGGGACAGGGTATAGGAACACCTTC. Translating gives CASSDTGTGYRNTF.

The genes are TRBV11-3 and TRBJ2-2, with TRBD1 matching 10 bases. The CDR3 covers 16 residues. With V trimmed by 3 bases and J by 8 bases, 9 bases remained unmatched. CDR1 SGHNT and CDR2 YENEEA come from the germline V gene. The chain's CDR3 is CASSFDGTGVPGELFF. Written as DNA, the CDR3 is TGTGCCAGCAGCTTCGACGGGACAGGGGTACCGGGGGAGCTGTTTTTT.

CDR3 loop: CASSGNRMNTEAFF. The DNA for the CDR3 is TGTGCCAGCAGCGGCAACAGGATGAACACTGAAGCTTTCTTT. The chain recombines TRBV7-3 with TRBJ1-1, with D possibly being TRBD1 (5 bases). CDR1 and CDR2 (germline): SGHTA, FQGTGA. There are 14 residues in the CDR3. Between the trimmed V and J ends, which lost 5 bases and 0 bases, there was a span of 10 bases. The full variable domain, its missing parts supplied by reference TRBV7-3 and TRBJ1-1, is GAGVSQTPSNKVTEKGKYVELRCDPISGHTALYWYRQSLGQGPEFLIYFQGTGAADDSGLPNDRFFAVRPEGSVSTLKIQRTERGDSAVYLCASSGNRMNTEAFFGQGTRLTVV.

The sample holds one count of this clone. The rearrangement uses TRBV5-1 and TRBJ2-3; a possible D gene is TRBD1 (6 bases). The CDR3 has 14 residues. The germline V and J ends were trimmed by 2 bases and 4 bases, with 11 bases remaining between them. CDR1 SGHRS and CDR2 YFSETQ come from the germline V gene. The CDR3 spells CASSFTGFADTQYF. CDR3 DNA sequence: TGCGCCAGCAGCTTCACAGGGTTCGCAGATACGCAGTATTTT.